The rows below give T cell receptor beta chains drawn from one sample of a study of identical twins. One entry per CDR3 protein, called by TCRdb with MiXCR from the 5' RACE reads. The sample consists of about 250,000 distinct CDR3 sequences, around 8.3% of them appearing once. The same sample was also studied in work on yellow fever vaccine responses in identical twins.

Sequenced sample: CD8+ T cells sorted from blood. Receptors originate from a woman in her late teens or twenties in good health. The CDR3 runs from the conserved cysteine through the conserved F or W. A D gene is named only where the DNA matches it firmly. Some rows have no size entry. The others give once, few or many, or a class for an expanded clone.

j_gene,d_gene,v_gene,abundance,CDR3aa,CDR3nt
TRBJ1-2,TRBD1,TRBV29-1,few,CSAPKGQGADYGYTF,TGCAGCGCTCCTAAGGGACAGGGGGCAGACTATGGCTACACCTTC
TRBJ2-1,TRBD2,TRBV7-2,NA,CAIRGGYNEQFF,TGTGCCATTCGCGGGGGCTACAATGAGCAGTTCTTC
TRBJ2-7,NA,TRBV29-1,many,CSVLTSSYEQYF,TGCAGCGTTCTAACGTCCAGCTACGAGCAGTACTTC
TRBJ2-5,NA,TRBV27,few,CASRLWGEGETQYF,TGTGCCAGCAGACTTTGGGGGGAAGGAGAGACCCAGTACTTC
TRBJ2-3,TRBD1,TRBV7-8,NA,CASSFARDRETDTQYF,TGTGCCAGCAGCTTCGCACGGGACAGGGAGACAGATACGCAGTATTTT
TRBJ2-2,NA,TRBV7-7,many,CASSLEGYAGELFF,TGTGCTAGCAGCCTAGAGGGATACGCCGGGGAGCTGTTTTTT
TRBJ1-6,NA,TRBV3-1,few,CASSQDERNSPLHF,TGTGCCAGCAGCCAAGATGAACGGAATTCACCCCTCCACTTT
TRBJ1-1,NA,TRBV27,few,CASSDPRGGNTEAFF,TGTGCCAGCAGCGACCCGCGGGGAGGGAACACTGAAGCTTTCTTT
TRBJ2-2,NA,TRBV6-6,few,CASSYSVELFF,TGTGCCAGCAGTTACTCTGTGGAGCTGTTTTTT
TRBJ1-1,TRBD1,TRBV7-2,few,CASSLERGGTVEAFF,TGTGCCAGCAGCTTAGAACGCGGAGGGACAGTTGAAGCTTTCTTT
TRBJ2-7,TRBD2,TRBV29-1,many,CSVESGGDSYEQYF,TGCAGCGTTGAGTCTGGGGGGGACTCCTACGAGCAGTACTTC
TRBJ2-5,TRBD2,TRBV29-1,many,CSVELAGRETQYF,TGCAGCGTTGAACTAGCGGGAAGGGAGACCCAGTACTTC
TRBJ2-1,NA,TRBV7-2,few,CASSLYRGPYNEQFF,TGTGCCAGCAGCTTATATAGGGGCCCCTACAATGAGCAGTTCTTC
TRBJ2-7,NA,TRBV7-9,few,CASSPSGPYEQYF,TGTGCCAGCAGCCCCTCTGGGCCCTACGAGCAGTACTTC
TRBJ1-1,NA,TRBV18,NA,CASSPDGWATEAFF,TGTGCCAGCTCACCCGACGGGTGGGCCACTGAAGCTTTCTTT
TRBJ2-3,TRBD2,TRBV6-4,NA,CASSDSSGRKYF,TGTGCCAGCAGTGACTCAAGCGGGAGGAAGTATTTT
TRBJ2-1,TRBD1,TRBV20-1,few,CSARDRDRANNEQFF,TGCAGTGCTAGAGATCGAGACAGGGCCAACAATGAGCAGTTCTTC
TRBJ2-7,TRBD2,TRBV4-2,NA,CASSQEGTSGSGEQYF,TGTGCCAGCAGCCAAGAGGGGACTAGCGGGAGTGGCGAGCAGTACTTC
TRBJ2-7,NA,TRBV6-2/TRBV6-3,NA,CACRHTGYEQYF,TGTGCCTGCAGGCACACAGGATACGAGCAGTACTTC
TRBJ2-1,TRBD2,TRBV5-6,few,CASSSNPGLVSNEQFF,TGTGCCAGCAGCTCGAATCCGGGACTAGTTTCTAATGAGCAGTTCTTC
TRBJ2-1,NA,TRBV4-3,NA,CASSQGEGLEAYNEQFF,TGCGCCAGCAGCCAAGGGGAAGGACTTGAGGCCTACAATGAGCAGTTCTTC
TRBJ2-3,NA,TRBV25-1,few,CASKGGRSIFTDTQYF,TGTGCCTCAAAGGGGGGCAGGTCGATTTTCACAGATACGCAGTATTTT
TRBJ2-1,TRBD2,TRBV6-1,few,CASSGLAGGPDSDEQFF,TGTGCCAGCAGTGGGCTAGCGGGAGGGCCTGATAGCGATGAGCAGTTCTTC
TRBJ2-7,TRBD1,TRBV4-1,NA,CASSQDPGGRSYEQYF,TGCGCCAGCAGCCAAGATCCAGGGGGCCGCTCCTACGAGCAGTACTTC
TRBJ2-3,NA,TRBV15,NA,CATSQKVGGLHTDTQYF,TGTGCCACCAGCCAAAAAGTAGGAGGGCTGCACACAGATACGCAGTATTTT
TRBJ2-2,NA,TRBV5-1,NA,CASSLGPAGPGGELFF,TGCGCCAGCAGCTTGGGCCCCGCAGGGCCTGGCGGGGAGCTGTTTTTT
TRBJ2-2,TRBD1,TRBV28,NA,CASSINRGLVGELFF,TGTGCCAGCAGTATAAACAGGGGGCTCGTCGGGGAGCTGTTTTTT
TRBJ2-7,NA,TRBV6-2/TRBV6-3,few,CASKDESYSYEQYF,TGTGCCAGCAAGGACGAATCCTACTCCTACGAGCAGTACTTC
TRBJ2-3,TRBD2,TRBV30,NA,CAWSFGWTSGLIGTDTQYF,TGTGCCTGGAGTTTCGGATGGACTAGCGGTCTCATTGGCACAGATACGCAGTATTTT
TRBJ2-5,TRBD2,TRBV5-5,many,CASSPIQGGRETQYF,TGTGCCAGCAGCCCCATTCAGGGAGGGAGAGAGACCCAGTACTTC
TRBJ2-7,TRBD1,TRBV5-6,many,CASRAGTGASYEQYF,TGTGCCAGCAGAGCCGGGACAGGGGCCTCCTACGAGCAGTACTTC
TRBJ2-5,TRBD2,TRBV29-1,many,CSVEISGSGETQYF,TGCAGCGTTGAAATTAGCGGGAGCGGCGAGACCCAGTACTTC
TRBJ2-2,NA,TRBV7-9,few,CASSLVDDTGELFF,TGTGCCAGCAGCTTAGTCGACGACACCGGGGAGCTGTTTTTT
TRBJ2-7,NA,TRBV15,many,CATSREAFSYEQYF,TGTGCCACCAGCAGAGAGGCATTCTCCTACGAGCAGTACTTC
TRBJ2-5,NA,TRBV7-2,NA,CASSLALGQQETQYF,TGTGCCAGCAGCTTAGCATTAGGACAGCAAGAGACCCAGTACTTC
TRBJ2-5,NA,TRBV28,NA,CASSDPTGLRGETQYF,TGTGCCAGCAGTGACCCAACAGGGTTGCGTGGAGAGACCCAGTACTTC
TRBJ2-3,TRBD2,TRBV12-3/TRBV12-4,NA,CASSTPGLAGGTDTQYF,TGTGCCAGCAGTACCCCCGGACTAGCGGGGGGCACAGATACGCAGTATTTT
TRBJ2-1,TRBD2,TRBV27,NA,CASSLREDSYNEQFF,TGTGCCAGCAGTCTGCGGGAGGATTCCTACAATGAGCAGTTCTTC
TRBJ2-7,NA,TRBV13,NA,CASTEEGGEQYF,TGTGCCAGCACCGAAGAGGGTGGAGAGCAGTACTTC
TRBJ2-7,NA,TRBV27,many,CASSLLGRNPYEQYF,TGTGCCAGCAGTTTATTAGGGAGAAACCCCTACGAGCAGTACTTC
TRBJ2-6,NA,TRBV29-1,many,CSVEGRPRSSGANVLTF,TGCAGCGTTGAAGGCAGGCCAAGATCCTCTGGGGCCAACGTCCTGACTTTC
TRBJ2-3,TRBD2,TRBV5-6,few,CASSLAGGTTDTQYF,TGTGCCAGCAGCTTAGCGGGAGGAACCACAGATACGCAGTATTTT
TRBJ2-1,NA,TRBV11-2,once,CASSLDEGLSSYNEQFF,TGTGCCAGCAGCTTGGACGAGGGGTTGAGCTCCTACAATGAGCAGTTCTTC
TRBJ2-7,TRBD2,TRBV20-1,few,CSARDRGSGTYEQYF,TGCAGTGCTAGAGATAGGGGAAGCGGGACCTACGAGCAGTACTTC
TRBJ2-7,NA,TRBV20-1,few,CSASNSGAEYEQYF,TGCAGTGCTAGCAATTCGGGAGCGGAGTACGAGCAGTACTTC
TRBJ2-5,TRBD2,TRBV5-1,NA,CASSASTSGGEETQYF,TGCGCCAGCAGCGCCTCGACTAGCGGGGGGGAGGAGACCCAGTACTTC
TRBJ2-7,NA,TRBV20-1,few,CSARGQRSSYEQYF,TGCAGTGCTAGAGGGCAGCGGAGCTCCTACGAGCAGTACTTC
TRBJ2-7,TRBD2,TRBV2,NA,CASSEWIAGTYEQYF,TGTGCCAGCAGTGAGTGGATAGCGGGGACCTACGAGCAGTACTTC
TRBJ2-5,NA,TRBV20-1,many,CSARDPQGRASIRETQYF,TGCAGTGCTAGAGATCCCCAAGGAAGAGCTAGCATTCGGGAGACCCAGTACTTC
TRBJ2-1,TRBD2,TRBV12-3/TRBV12-4,many,CAINSGGDNEQFF,TGTGCCATCAATAGCGGGGGCGACAATGAGCAGTTCTTC
TRBJ2-7,TRBD1,TRBV5-1,few,CASSPTGAWTGTVQYF,TGCGCCAGCAGCCCGACCGGCGCTTGGACAGGGACGGTGCAGTACTTC
TRBJ2-1,TRBD2,TRBV4-2,many,CASSQDLEGLVSNEQFF,TGTGCCAGCAGCCAAGATTTGGAGGGACTAGTCAGCAATGAGCAGTTCTTC
TRBJ2-5,NA,TRBV12-3/TRBV12-4,many,CASSLGSQETQYF,TGTGCCAGCAGTTTAGGTTCTCAAGAGACCCAGTACTTC
TRBJ2-2,NA,TRBV6-2/TRBV6-3,few,CASSFTPPGTGELFF,TGTGCCAGCAGTTTTACCCCTCCAGGCACCGGGGAGCTGTTTTTT
TRBJ2-7,NA,TRBV20-1,NA,CSARDLPSARDEQYF,TGCAGTGCTAGAGATCTCCCATCGGCCAGGGACGAGCAGTACTTC
TRBJ2-1,TRBD2,TRBV24-1,NA,CATSDFGGSARGDNEQFF,TGTGCCACCAGTGATTTCGGCGGATCGGCCCGGGGGGACAATGAGCAGTTCTTC
TRBJ1-2,NA,TRBV4-3,few,CASSQGFGRDYGYTF,TGCGCCAGCAGCCAAGGTTTTGGGAGGGACTATGGCTACACCTTC
TRBJ2-7,TRBD1,TRBV7-6,few,CASSFGQGTSYEQYF,TGTGCCAGCAGCTTCGGACAGGGAACCTCCTACGAGCAGTACTTC
TRBJ2-7,NA,TRBV29-1,few,CSVKWGYYEQYF,TGCAGCGTGAAGTGGGGGTACTACGAGCAGTACTTC